What follows is one T cell receptor beta chain and its context. What it binds is unknown. This specimen belongs to a study of OX40 agonist ivuxolimab in advanced cancers. About the study: Six ivuxolimab dose levels, 0.01 to 10 mg/kg, were given intravenously every 2 weeks. Cancers in dose escalation were hepatocellular, melanoma, renal cell and head and neck. The study's findings and limits: Clones of CD4+ and CD8+ blood T cells grew by week 6 at doses of 0.1 to 3.0 mg/kg. Still undetermined is the antigen specificity of the expanded peripheral T cells.

Here immunoSEQ multiplex PCR was the method, and the copy in TCRdb shows in-frame clones only, minus some. The sample has under 150,000 clones, 75% to 90% seen once; the top ten hold 0.55%. Germline CDR1 reads LNHNV; CDR2 reads YYDKDF (reference sequence). The ends were cut back, 0 bases at V and 7 bases at J, with 6 bases in the middle. This CDR3 has 13 residues. This chain links TRBV15 with TRBJ2-2; D is uncertain. This TCR was sampled from an adult with an advanced solid tumor such as melanoma, head and neck, liver or kidney cancer. The source material was CD4+ or CD8+ T cells sorted from blood, sampled in a trial of the OX40 agonist ivuxolimab. The CDR3 DNA reads as TGTGCCACCAGCAGAGATCTCGACGGGGAGCTGTTTTTT. Amino acid sequence: CATSRDLDGELFF.